These T cell receptor beta chains were read from a single sample in a study of a mutant IDH1 vaccine in newly diagnosed glioma. Libraries were prepared by immunoSEQ multiplex PCR; TCRdb keeps only in-frame clonotypes and omits some of them. The data show 40,000 to 45,000 clones, with approximately 80% seen just once and roughly 5% held by the top ten. These receptors have no identified antigens. Source: PBMCs, taken from a glioma patient whose treatment included an IDH1 peptide vaccine. The origin of the receptors is a woman aged 50 to 65 with glioma. Both conserved end residues are part of each CDR3. D genes are given only for firm matches. Clone size is stated in some rows and not others, as once, few, many or a class when expanded.

few | TRBD1 | TRBJ1-1 | TRBV5-4 | TGTGCCAGCAGCTTCAGCAGGGGGCCTGAAGCTTTCTTT | CASSFSRGPEAFF
- | - | TRBJ1-2 | TRBV28 | TGTGCCAGCAGTCCCCACAGGACTCATAACTATGGCTACACCTTC | CASSPHRTHNYGYTF
- | - | TRBJ2-2 | TRBV4-1 | TGCGCCAGCAGCCAAGCCACCAGTACCACCGGGGAGCTGTTTTTT | CASSQATSTTGELFF
- | TRBD1 | TRBJ1-1 | TRBV19 | TGTGCCAGTAGCCAGGGGGGGAATGAAGCTTTCTTT | CASSQGGNEAFF
- | - | TRBJ1-5 | TRBV19 | TGTGCCAGTAGTATAGGGGGGAGGGGCCCGATCAATCAGCCCCAGCATTTT | CASSIGGRGPINQPQHF
- | - | TRBJ2-7 | TRBV2 | TGTGCCAGCACCTTGGGTGGGCTTCAGCAGTACTTC | CASTLGGLQQYF
once | - | TRBJ1-2 | TRBV7-2 | TGTGCCAGCAGCCCCGCCCCAAATGGCTACACCTTC | CASSPAPNGYTF
- | TRBD1 | TRBJ1-2 | TRBV19 | TGTGCCAGTAAGGACAGGGGGCGTCTTGGGTATGGCTACACCTTC | CASKDRGRLGYGYTF
- | TRBD1 | TRBJ1-1 | TRBV6-5 | TGTGCCAGCAGATCGGACAGGGTGAACACTGAAGCTTTCTTT | CASRSDRVNTEAFF
- | - | TRBJ2-1 | TRBV7-2 | TGTGCCAGCAGTATAGGGGGGTTTTCCTACAATGAGCAGTTCTTC | CASSIGGFSYNEQFF
- | - | TRBJ1-1 | TRBV7-8 | TGTGCCAGCAGCTTACGGGCCGAATTGGTGAACACTGAAGCTTTCTTT | CASSLRAELVNTEAFF
- | - | TRBJ2-5 | TRBV20-1 | TGCAGTGACGGGCGTAAAGAGACCCAGTACTTC | CSDGRKETQYF
- | - | TRBJ2-7 | TRBV6-5 | TGTGCCAGCAGTTACGGTTCAGCTGCTTCGGGGGAGCAGTACTTC | CASSYGSAASGEQYF
- | TRBD2 | TRBJ2-1 | TRBV7-9 | TGTGCCAGCAGCTTAGCGCGGGGGGCTCTAATCAATGAGCAGTTCTTC | CASSLARGALINEQFF
- | - | TRBJ1-5 | TRBV6-5 | TGTGCCAGCAGCCCGCCCGGCGGGATTCAGCATTTT | CASSPPGGIQHF
few | - | TRBJ1-1 | TRBV5-6 | TGTGCCAGCAGCTCTGACAGCTACCAAACCCCTGAAGCTTTCTTT | CASSSDSYQTPEAFF
- | TRBD1 | TRBJ1-2 | TRBV27 | TGTGCCAGCAGTCCGGGGGACAGGAACTATGGCTACACCTTC | CASSPGDRNYGYTF
- | - | TRBJ2-3 | TRBV7-2 | TGTGCCAGCAGCTTAGCGGGGGGGCTTTCAGATACGCAGTATTTT | CASSLAGGLSDTQYF
- | - | TRBJ1-1 | TRBV2 | TGTGCCAGCAGTAGGGACGGAAACACTGAAGCTTTCTTT | CASSRDGNTEAFF
- | TRBD1 | TRBJ1-6 | TRBV30 | TGTGCCTGGAGTGTACAGGGGAATTCACCCCTCCACTTT | CAWSVQGNSPLHF
- | - | TRBJ1-4 | TRBV20-1 | TGCAGTGTTGAGGGGGAAAAACTGTTTTTT | CSVEGEKLFF
- | TRBD2 | TRBJ2-7 | TRBV11-2 | TGTGCCAGCAGCTTTAAAGCGGGGGGGCAGTACGAGCAGTACTTC | CASSFKAGGQYEQYF
few | - | TRBJ1-3 | TRBV6-1 | TGTGCCAGCAGTGAATCAGGGCCCACCTCTGGAAACACCATATATTTT | CASSESGPTSGNTIYF
- | TRBD1 | TRBJ1-6 | TRBV6-5 | TGTGCCAGCAGTTATGGACAGGGCAACTCACCCCTCCACTTT | CASSYGQGNSPLHF
- | - | TRBJ1-1 | TRBV5-4 | TGTGCCAGCAGCCCCCGCGGGTCCACTGAAGCTTTCTTT | CASSPRGSTEAFF
- | - | TRBJ2-7 | TRBV5-1 | TGCGCCAGCAGCAAATTCGAAACTCAAAAATACGAGCAGTACTTC | CASSKFETQKYEQYF
- | TRBD2 | TRBJ2-5 | TRBV10-3 | TGTGCCATCAGTGAGATAAGCGGGGGGTTAGGAGAGACCCAGTACTTC | CAISEISGGLGETQYF
- | - | TRBJ2-3 | TRBV5-6 | TGTGCCAGCAGCTTGGCATCCAGGGTTATTAGCACAGATACGCAGTATTTT | CASSLASRVISTDTQYF
- | - | TRBJ1-1 | TRBV7-9 | TGTGCCAGCAGCCCAGGGCCGAACACTGAAGCTTTCTTT | CASSPGPNTEAFF
- | - | TRBJ1-5 | TRBV10-2 | TGCGCCAGCGGCGGGACACCCAATCAGCCCCAGCATTTT | CASGGTPNQPQHF
- | - | TRBJ1-5 | TRBV19 | TGTGCCAGTAGATGGGGGGGCGCGAGAAGCAATCAGCCCCAGCATTTT | CASRWGGARSNQPQHF
- | - | TRBJ1-1 | TRBV5-1 | TGCGCCAGCAGCTTGGTCAGGGAAGCTGAAGCTTTCTTT | CASSLVREAEAFF
once | - | TRBJ2-5 | TRBV5-1 | TGCGCCAGCAGCCCGGGGACATCGGAGACCCAGTACTTC | CASSPGTSETQYF
- | - | TRBJ2-6 | TRBV5-1 | TGCGCCAGCAGCTTGGGTTATTCTGGGGCCAACGTCCTGACTTTC | CASSLGYSGANVLTF
- | TRBD1 | TRBJ1-2 | TRBV7-2 | TGTGCCAGCAGCGAATCCGGGACAGCATTTAACTATGGCTACACCTTC | CASSESGTAFNYGYTF
- | TRBD2 | TRBJ2-1 | TRBV4-2 | TGTGCCAGCAGCCCCGAGGTGGGGGGGTCCTCCTACAATGAGCAGTTCTTC | CASSPEVGGSSYNEQFF
- | TRBD1 | TRBJ1-1 | TRBV7-2 | TGTGCCAGCAGCTCGAACAGGGGGCGCACTGAAGCTTTCTTT | CASSSNRGRTEAFF
- | TRBD1 | TRBJ1-5 | TRBV19 | TGTGCCAGTAGTATAATTCACAGGGGGAGAGGAAAACAGCCCCAGCATTTT | CASSIIHRGRGKQPQHF
few | - | TRBJ1-2 | TRBV11-3 | TGTGCCAGCAGCGCGCTGGCTAACTATGGCTACACCTTC | CASSALANYGYTF
- | TRBD2 | TRBJ2-7 | TRBV5-4 | TGTGCCAGCAGCCAGCGACTAGCGGTGTACTACGAGCAGTACTTC | CASSQRLAVYYEQYF
- | - | TRBJ2-7 | TRBV6-5 | TGTGCCAGCAGTTACTCGTCTTTGGGCAGAGCCTACGAGCAGTACTTC | CASSYSSLGRAYEQYF
- | - | TRBJ1-1 | TRBV19 | TGTGCCAGTAGTATAGAGGGGCAGGGCACTGAAGCTTTCTTT | CASSIEGQGTEAFF
- | TRBD1 | TRBJ1-6 | TRBV19 | TGTGCCAGTAGTATAGGCGGGACAGGGCATCGAGGTTCACCCCTCCACTTT | CASSIGGTGHRGSPLHF
- | - | TRBJ2-1 | TRBV6-5 | TGTGCCAGCATAAGGGTCGGGGGCCACAATGAGCAGTTCTTC | CASIRVGGHNEQFF
once | - | TRBJ2-7 | TRBV10-3 | TGTGCCATCAGTGACGAGGGTCCGGAGCAGTACTTC | CAISDEGPEQYF
- | TRBD1 | TRBJ1-2 | TRBV6-5 | TGTGCCAGCACCACAGGGGGATTGAGTGGCTACACCTTC | CASTTGGLSGYTF
- | - | TRBJ2-1 | TRBV11-2 | TGTGCCAGCAGCTTAGTTAATGAGCAGTTCTTC | CASSLVNEQFF
- | TRBD1 | TRBJ1-1 | TRBV19 | TGTGCCAGTAGTATAGGACAGGGATCGGTTGCTTTCTTT | CASSIGQGSVAFF
- | TRBD2 | TRBJ2-1 | TRBV5-1 | TGCGCCAGCAGTTCTAGCGGGGGGGTCGATGAGCAGTTCTTC | CASSSSGGVDEQFF
- | TRBD1 | TRBJ2-5 | TRBV5-1 | TGCGCCAGCAGAACGACAGGGGGCGCAAAGACCCAGTACTTC | CASRTTGGAKTQYF
- | TRBD1 | TRBJ2-7 | TRBV5-1 | TGCGCCAGCAGCTTGGGGATTGACAGGGGCCCGACCTACGAGCAGTACTTC | CASSLGIDRGPTYEQYF
few | TRBD1 | TRBJ1-1 | TRBV5-6 | TGTGCCAGCGTGCGGGGGACAGGGATGGGTACTGAAGCTTTCTTT | CASVRGTGMGTEAFF
- | - | TRBJ2-3 | TRBV20-1 | TGCAGTCAGAGCGACACAGATACGCAGTATTTT | CSQSDTDTQYF
- | - | TRBJ1-5 | TRBV2 | TGTGCCAGCAATTTGGAGAGGGGCTATCAGCCCCAGCATTTT | CASNLERGYQPQHF
- | TRBD2 | TRBJ2-3 | TRBV6-4 | TGTGCCAGCAGTGAGTCTAGCGGGGGCACAGATACGCAGTATTTT | CASSESSGGTDTQYF
- | TRBD1 | TRBJ1-2 | TRBV28 | TGTGCCAGCACCCCCCTGGGACAGGGGAACTATGGCTACACCTTC | CASTPLGQGNYGYTF
- | - | TRBJ1-5 | TRBV5-1 | TGCGCCAGCAGCTTGGGTGGCGGGAATCAGCCCCAGCATTTT | CASSLGGGNQPQHF
once | - | TRBJ1-3 | TRBV5-1 | TGCGCCAGCAGCCTAGGGGAGACCTCTGGAAACACCATATATTTT | CASSLGETSGNTIYF